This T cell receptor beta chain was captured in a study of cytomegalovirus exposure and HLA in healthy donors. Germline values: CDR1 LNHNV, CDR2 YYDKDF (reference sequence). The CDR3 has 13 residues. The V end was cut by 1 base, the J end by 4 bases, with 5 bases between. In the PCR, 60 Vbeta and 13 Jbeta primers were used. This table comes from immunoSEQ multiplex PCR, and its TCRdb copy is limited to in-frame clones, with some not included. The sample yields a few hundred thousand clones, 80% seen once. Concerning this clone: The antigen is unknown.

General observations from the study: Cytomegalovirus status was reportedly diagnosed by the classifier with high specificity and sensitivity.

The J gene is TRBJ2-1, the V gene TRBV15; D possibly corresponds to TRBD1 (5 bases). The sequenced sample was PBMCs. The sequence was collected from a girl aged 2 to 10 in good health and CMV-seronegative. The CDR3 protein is CATSRGQYNEQFF. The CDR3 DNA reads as TGTGCCACCAGCAGAGGACAGTACAATGAGCAGTTCTTC.